These 18 T cell receptor beta chains were all obtained from the same sample, sequenced in a study of OX40 agonist ivuxolimab in advanced cancers. The protocol was immunoSEQ multiplex PCR, while the TCRdb copy is restricted to in-frame clones and leaves out a portion. Altogether around 83,000 clones are present, 84% being singletons, with the ten largest covering about 7%. Sequences were derived from CD4+ or CD8+ T cells sorted from blood, sampled in a trial of the OX40 agonist ivuxolimab. The receptors come from an adult with an advanced solid tumor such as melanoma, head and neck, liver or kidney cancer.

V is TRBV25-1 and J is TRBJ2-7; the match to TRBD1 covers 7 bases. The CDR3 spans 13 residues. The V gene end was trimmed by 4 bases and the J gene end by 5 bases; junction bases not matched to a gene: 5. From germline, CDR1 is MGHDK and CDR2 SYGVNS. CDR3 coding DNA: TGTGCCAGCAGTGCCGACAGGGCCCACGAGCAGTACTTC. Translation gives CASSADRAHEQYF.

V gene TRBV5-4 combines with J gene TRBJ1-1, with TRBD1 as a possible D gene (5 bases). The CDR3 contains 15 residues. The ends were cut back, 0 bases at V and 5 bases at J, with 14 bases in the middle. Germline assignment: CDR1 SGHNT and CDR2 YYREEE (reference sequence). The chain's CDR3 is CASSLVGGVRTEAFF. CDR3 DNA sequence: TGTGCCAGCAGCTTGGTGGGAGGGGTAAGAACTGAAGCTTTCTTT.

The chain is built from TRBV6-5 and TRBJ1-2; D unresolved. The CDR3 covers 15 residues. V lost 4 bases to trimming and J lost 3 bases, with 15 bases between them. Looked up from germline, CDR1 is MNHEY and CDR2 is SVGAGI. The CDR3 bases are TGTGCCAGCAGTTTCTCCTCGGAGGGCCACTATGGCTACACCTTC. Residues: CASSFSSEGHYGYTF.

The gene calls are TRBV30 and TRBJ1-2, with a weak D call TRBD1 (5 bases). With 2 bases removed from V and 2 bases from J, the gap between germline ends came to 21 bases. The length of the CDR3 is 17 residues. Germline V lookup: CDR1 GTSNPN, CDR2 SVGIG (reference sequence). The CDR3 DNA reads as TGTGCCTGGAGTCGTACCGGGACCGACGGATCCAACTATGGCTACACCTTC. Translating gives CAWSRTGTDGSNYGYTF.

The chain uses TRBV27 and TRBJ2-1; D possibly corresponds to TRBD2 (7 bases). Per germline, CDR1 MNHEY and CDR2 SMNVEV (reference sequence). Trimming shortened V by 2 bases and J by 7 bases, and 15 bases separated the two germline ends. The CDR3 extends over 15 amino acids. The CDR3 sequence is CASSLTGGTGNEQFF. CDR3 sequence (DNA): TGTGCCAGCAGTTTAACGGGGGGTACAGGGAATGAGCAGTTCTTC.

This chain links TRBV18 with TRBJ2-1; D gene uncertain. The CDR3 has 15 residues. Trimming pared 2 bases from V and 8 bases from J, leaving 16 bases between. Germline V gene sequence: CDR1 KGHSH, CDR2 LQKENI. The CDR3 reads CASSPIGDWLDEQFF. The CDR3, as DNA: TGTGCCAGCTCACCAATTGGGGATTGGTTGGATGAGCAGTTCTTC.

The chain is built from TRBV6-1 and TRBJ1-2; D is possibly TRBD1 (6 bases). This CDR3 contains 14 residues. V was clipped by 3 bases and J by 6 bases, with 14 bases between them. CDR1 is MNHNS, CDR2 SASEGT, per germline. CDR3 in DNA: TGTGCCAGCAGTGACTTACAGGGATGGAATGGCTACACCTTC. Its protein product is CASSDLQGWNGYTF.

The chain links TRBV5-6 to TRBJ2-2; D gene uncertain. Germline values: CDR1 SGHDT, CDR2 YYEEEE. CDR3 length equals 16 residues. Deletions cut 1 base from V and 1 base from J, with 11 bases between. The CDR3 DNA reads TGTGCCAGCAGCTTGCTAGGGTTCAGGAACACCGGGGAGCTGTTTTTT. It is translated as CASSLLGFRNTGELFF. Combining the CDR3 with reference TRBV5-6 and TRBJ2-2 gives the whole variable domain DAGVTQSPTHLIKTRGQQVTLRCSPKSGHDTVSWYQQALGQGPQFIFQYYEEEERQRGNFPDRFSGHQFPNYSSELNVNALLLGDSALYLCASSLLGFRNTGELFFGEGSRLTVL.

This chain connects TRBV7-9 to TRBJ1-5; tentatively, D is TRBD1 (6 bases). CDR1 is SEHNR, CDR2 FQNEAQ, per germline (reference sequence). V lost 3 bases and J lost 4, with 13 bases in between. The CDR3 is 15 amino acids. The CDR3 here is CASSLVQGPNQPQHF. In DNA form, the CDR3 reads TGTGCCAGCAGCTTGGTACAGGGTCCGAATCAGCCCCAGCATTTT.

The V and J genes are TRBV5-1 and TRBJ1-1, with D possibly being TRBD1 (6 bases). There are 13 residues in the CDR3. CDR1 is SGHRS and CDR2 is YFSETQ in the germline V gene. V was cut by 2 bases and J by 7 bases, with 12 bases left in between. CDR3 sequence: CASSFAGEIEAFF. CDR3 DNA: TGCGCCAGCAGCTTCGCAGGGGAGATTGAAGCTTTCTTT.

This clone was counted a single time. This chain links TRBV10-3 with TRBJ2-1, with 8 bases fitting TRBD2. The CDR3 consists of 15 residues. CDR1 is ENHRY, CDR2 SYGVKD, per germline. The V gene end was trimmed by 6 bases and the J gene end by 4 bases; junction bases not matched to a gene: 8. The CDR3 reads CAIRPREGLYNEQFF. CDR3 nucleotide sequence: TGTGCCATCAGACCACGGGAGGGCCTATACAATGAGCAGTTCTTC.

The chain uses TRBV7-8 and TRBJ2-1; perhaps TRBD2 as D (5 bases). The CDR3 is made up of 11 amino acids. Trimming stripped 2 bases from V and 10 bases from J, with 6 bases between. Per germline, CDR1 SGHVS and CDR2 FQNEAQ. The CDR3 DNA reads as TGTGCCAGCAGCTTACGAGGGGAGCAGTTCTTC. Protein sequence: CASSLRGEQFF. Full variable domain (outside the CDR3, taken from reference TRBV7-8 and TRBJ2-1): GAGVSQSPRYKVAKRGQDVALRCDPISGHVSLFWYQQALGQGPEFLTYFQNEAQLDKSGLPSDRFFAERPEGSVSTLKIQRTQQEDSAVYLCASSLRGEQFFGPGTRLTVL.

This chain connects TRBV7-2 to TRBJ1-1, with D unclear. The CDR3 loop spans 16 amino acids. Germline CDR1 is SGHTA and CDR2 is FQGNSA. Trimming took off 5 bases at V and 1 base at J, with 17 bases between the two ends. CDR3 amino acids: CASSPRSGVGNTEAFF. For the CDR3, the DNA is TGTGCCAGCAGCCCGCGTAGTGGGGTAGGGAACACTGAAGCTTTCTTT.

Only a few counts were recorded for this clone. The chain has TRBV19 and TRBJ2-5; D is perhaps TRBD1 (7 bases). V was trimmed by 4 bases and J by 4 bases, leaving 13 bases between them. The length of the CDR3 is 14 residues. Germline V CDR1 and CDR2: LNHDA, SQIVND (reference sequence). CDR3 loop: CASSKRRGRETQYF. DNA of the CDR3: TGTGCCAGTAGTAAAAGGAGGGGGCGAGAGACCCAGTACTTC.

The gene calls are TRBV19 and TRBJ1-5; possible D gene TRBD1, 5 bases. The CDR3 extends over 14 amino acids. The germline V and J ends were trimmed by 2 bases and 6 bases, with 11 bases remaining between them. Germline V gives CDR1 LNHDA, CDR2 SQIVND (reference sequence). CDR3 sequence reads: CASSILREGQPQHF. CDR3 sequence (DNA): TGTGCCAGTAGTATACTCAGGGAAGGTCAGCCCCAGCATTTT.

This chain connects TRBV7-8 to TRBJ2-6; maybe TRBD2 (6 bases). Germline V CDR1 and CDR2: SGHVS, FQNEAQ. Trimming pared 5 bases from V and 0 bases from J, leaving 14 bases between. This CDR3 contains 17 residues. The CDR3, as DNA: TGTGCCAGCAGCCGGTGGGAGGTTGTCTCTGGGGCCAACGTCCTGACTTTC. Translation gives CASSRWEVVSGANVLTF.

This chain uses TRBV5-4 with TRBJ1-1; 7 positions match TRBD1. Losses at the gene ends were 4 bases for V and 7 bases for J; bases not matched to a gene: 7. The CDR3 sequence is 13 residues long. In germline, CDR1 is SGHNT, CDR2 YYREEE (reference sequence). The CDR3 DNA is TGTGCCAGCAGCAGGGAGGGGGCCCTTGAAGCTTTCTTT. Protein sequence: CASSREGALEAFF. The full variable domain, completed using reference TRBV5-4 and TRBJ1-1, is ETGVTQSPTHLIKTRGQQVTLRCSSQSGHNTVSWYQQALGQGPQFIFQYYREEENGRGNFPPRFSGLQFPNYSSELNVNALELDDSALYLCASSREGALEAFFGQGTRLTVV.

The chain carries TRBV7-9 and TRBJ2-1; D gene ambiguous. CDR1 is SEHNR, CDR2 FQNEAQ, per germline (reference sequence). Deletions cut 5 bases from V and 8 bases from J, with 4 bases between. The CDR3 spans 10 residues. The CDR3, as DNA: TGTGCCAGCAGCGGTGATGAGCAGTTCTTC. Encoded protein: CASSGDEQFF.